Listed here are 16 T cell receptor beta chains from one sample, sequenced in a study of shared clonotypes between healthy human individuals. Clones were read by immunoSEQ multiplex PCR, and TCRdb kept only the in-frame ones, dropping some. The data show about 2.3 million clones, around 90% seen once. Sequencing was performed on naive CD4+ T cells from PBMCs. As to subset: CD45RA+ positively selected. The receptors come from a man aged 18-30 years in good health. Some clones in this sample may be carry-over from other donors' samples.

V gene TRBV28 combines with J gene TRBJ1-5; D not resolved. With 7 bases removed from V and 4 bases from J, the gap between germline ends came to 14 bases. Germline V gene sequence: CDR1 MDHEN, CDR2 SYDVKM. The CDR3 has 14 amino acids. The CDR3 region has the DNA TGTGCCAGCACCCTCCCGGGCGGAAATCAGCCCCAGCATTTT. This translates into CASTLPGGNQPQHF.

The gene calls are TRBV4-1 and TRBJ2-3; maybe TRBD2 (5 bases). Between the trimmed V and J ends, which lost 3 bases and 4 bases, there was a span of 14 bases. CDR1 is MGHRA, CDR2 YSYEKL, per germline. The CDR3 sequence is 15 residues long. The CDR3 spells CASSHQNAGPDTQYF. DNA for the CDR3: TGCGCCAGCAGCCACCAGAATGCGGGTCCAGATACGCAGTATTTT.

Turning to this clone: The germline gene is not matched at one end of the junction; a read error may be the cause. This chain links TRBV11-2 with TRBJ1-1; D gene unclear. Germline V CDR1 and CDR2: SGHAT, FQNNGV. The CDR3 runs 16 residues. The CDR3 protein is CASSLAFIGENSEAFF. DNA for the CDR3: TGTGCCAGCAGCTTAGCTTTTATAGGAGAGAACTCTGAAGCTTTCTTT.

CDR3 coding DNA: TGTGCCAGCCTCGGCAGGGGCCATATCACCTATGGCTACACCTTC. This sequence encodes CASLGRGHITYGYTF. The chain has TRBV6-5 and TRBJ1-2; the D gene is possibly TRBD1 (6 bases). This CDR3 has 15 amino acids. Germline-derived CDR1 and CDR2 are MNHEY and SVGAGI. V gave up 8 bases and J gave up 4 bases, with 20 bases separating them.

The V gene is TRBV27, the J gene TRBJ1-2; weak D call: TRBD1 (6 bases). This CDR3 is 12 amino acids long. Per germline, CDR1 MNHEY and CDR2 SMNVEV (reference sequence). V gave up 2 bases and J gave up 11 bases, with 12 bases separating them. The CDR3 DNA reads TGTGCCAGCAGTTTAAGGGGGGTCGGATACACCTTC. This encodes CASSLRGVGYTF.

The chain links TRBV28 to TRBJ2-7, with a possible D match to TRBD2 (6 bases). CDR1 and CDR2 (germline): MDHEN, SYDVKM. Trimming removed 2 bases at V and 0 bases at J, with 14 bases between. The CDR3 runs to 16 residues. The CDR3 nucleotides are TGTGCCAGCAGTTTAGGGGGAGGACTGAGCTCCTACGAGCAGTACTTC. Residues: CASSLGGGLSSYEQYF.

V gene TRBV5-8 combines with J gene TRBJ1-5; D is perhaps TRBD1 (6 bases). Per the germline V gene, CDR1 is SGHTS and CDR2 is YDEGEE. The CDR3 contains 16 residues. V dropped 10 bases and J dropped 2 bases, with 22 bases sitting between them. The CDR3 DNA is TGTGCCTCATGCGGGGGACAAGGTGTAGGCAATCAGCCCCAGCATTTT. It encodes CASCGGQGVGNQPQHF.

The CDR3 sequence is CASSRTGAKTYEQYF. CDR3 DNA sequence: TGTGCCAGCAGCCGTACAGGGGCAAAAACCTACGAGCAGTACTTC. The genes are TRBV27 and TRBJ2-7; 7 nucleotides match TRBD1. J was trimmed by 2 bases and V by 6 bases; bases with no gene match: 10. There are 15 residues in the CDR3. Per the germline V gene, CDR1 is MNHEY and CDR2 is SMNVEV (reference sequence).

V gene TRBV6-6 combines with J gene TRBJ2-1; TRBD2 matches at 12 bases. V was clipped by 5 bases and J by 7 bases; unmatched bases: 3. CDR1 MNHNY and CDR2 SVGAGI come from the germline V gene (reference sequence). This CDR3 is 14 amino acids long. In DNA, the CDR3 is TGTGCCAGCAGTCCTAGCGGGAGGGAGAATGAGCAGTTCTTC. Its protein product is CASSPSGRENEQFF.

J is TRBJ1-3 and V is TRBV6-1, with D maybe TRBD1 (5 bases). Germline V gene lookup returns CDR1 MNHNS and CDR2 SASEGT. This CDR3 is built from 14 residues. V lost 7 bases to trimming and J lost 1 base, with 11 bases between them. This CDR3 reads CASTGRLSGNTIYF. The CDR3 DNA reads as TGTGCCAGCACAGGGCGGTTGTCTGGAAACACCATATATTTT.

This chain uses TRBV7-9 with TRBJ2-4; TRBD2 matches at 7 bases. Losses at the gene ends were 6 bases for V and 11 bases for J; bases not matched to a gene: 13. The CDR3 extends over 14 amino acids. Germline assignment: CDR1 SEHNR and CDR2 FQNEAQ (reference sequence). The CDR3: CASRPTGGGSLQYF. The CDR3 DNA follows: TGTGCCAGCAGACCGACGGGTGGCGGGAGTCTTCAGTACTTC.

This clone was seen just once. The chain is built from TRBV15 and TRBJ1-3; D not certain. CDR1 LNHNV and CDR2 YYDKDF come from the germline V gene (reference sequence). V was trimmed by 0 bases and J by 4 bases, leaving 7 bases between them. The CDR3 runs to 14 residues. The DNA for the CDR3 is TGTGCCACCAGCAGAGAAATTGCGGGAAACACCATATATTTT. Protein product: CATSREIAGNTIYF.

The chain recombines TRBV6-5 with TRBJ1-3; D might be TRBD1 (5 bases). Trimming took off 8 bases at V and 0 bases at J, with 14 bases between the two ends. The CDR3 consists of 15 residues. CDR1 is MNHEY, CDR2 SVGAGI, per germline. In nucleotides, the CDR3 is TGTGCCAGCTCGCGGGGGTCCAACTCTGGAAACACCATATATTTT. Encoded protein: CASSRGSNSGNTIYF.

This clone appeared once. The chain recombines TRBV6-1 with TRBJ1-2; 7 nucleotides line up with TRBD1. J lost 5 bases, V lost 6 bases, and 12 bases had no gene match. This CDR3 region has 15 residues. The germline CDR1 and CDR2 sequences are MNHNS and SASEGT. The CDR3 DNA sequence: TGTGCCAGCAGCAGGGACAGACGGGAAAGGTATGGCTACACCTTC. Translating gives CASSRDRRERYGYTF.

The chain carries TRBV9 and TRBJ2-2; possible D gene TRBD1, 6 bases. This CDR3 has 15 amino acids. With 0 bases removed from V and 4 bases from J, the gap between germline ends came to 10 bases. Germline loops: CDR1 SGDLS, CDR2 YYNGEE. In DNA form, the CDR3 reads TGTGCCAGCAGCGTAGGGACAGCATTCACCGGGGAGCTGTTTTTT. Translating it yields CASSVGTAFTGELFF. Combining the CDR3 with reference TRBV9 and TRBJ2-2 gives the whole variable domain DSGVTQTPKHLITATGQRVTLRCSPRSGDLSVYWYQQSLDQGLQFLIQYYNGEERAKGNILERFSAQQFPDLHSELNLSSLELGDSALYFCASSVGTAFTGELFFGEGSRLTVL.

The chain recombines TRBV27 with TRBJ1-2; no clear D. V gave up 5 bases and J gave up 4 bases, with 11 bases separating them. The CDR3 totals 13 residues. CDR1 MNHEY and CDR2 SMNVEV come from the germline V gene (reference sequence). This CDR3 is CASSPDGRYGYTF. CDR3 DNA: TGTGCCAGCAGTCCGGACGGCCGCTATGGCTACACCTTC.